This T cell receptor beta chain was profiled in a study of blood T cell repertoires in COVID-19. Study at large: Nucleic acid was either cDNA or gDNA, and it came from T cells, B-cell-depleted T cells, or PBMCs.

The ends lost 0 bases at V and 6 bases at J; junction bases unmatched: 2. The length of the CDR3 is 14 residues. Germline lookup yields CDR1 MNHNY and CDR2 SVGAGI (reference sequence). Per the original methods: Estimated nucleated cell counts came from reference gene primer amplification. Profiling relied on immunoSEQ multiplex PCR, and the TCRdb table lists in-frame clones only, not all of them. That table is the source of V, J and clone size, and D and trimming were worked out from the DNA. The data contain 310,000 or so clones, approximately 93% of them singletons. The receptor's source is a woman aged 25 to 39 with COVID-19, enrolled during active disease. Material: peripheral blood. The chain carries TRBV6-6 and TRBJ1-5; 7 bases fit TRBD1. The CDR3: CASSYSGGSQPQHF. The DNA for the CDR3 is TGTGCCAGCAGTTACTCAGGGGGCAGTCAGCCCCAGCATTTT.